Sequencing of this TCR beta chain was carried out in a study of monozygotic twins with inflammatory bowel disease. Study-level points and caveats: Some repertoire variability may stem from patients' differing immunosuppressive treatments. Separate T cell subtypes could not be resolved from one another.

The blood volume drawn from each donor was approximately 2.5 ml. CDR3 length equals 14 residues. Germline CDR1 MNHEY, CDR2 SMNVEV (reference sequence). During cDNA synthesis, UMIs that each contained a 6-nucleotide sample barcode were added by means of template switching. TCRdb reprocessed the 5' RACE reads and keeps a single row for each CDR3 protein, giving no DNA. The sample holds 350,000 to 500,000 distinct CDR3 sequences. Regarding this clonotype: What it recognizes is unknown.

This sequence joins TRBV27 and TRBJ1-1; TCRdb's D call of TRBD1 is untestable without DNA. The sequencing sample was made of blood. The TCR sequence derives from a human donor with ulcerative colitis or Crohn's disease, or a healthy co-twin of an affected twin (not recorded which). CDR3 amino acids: CASSLNRASTEAFF.